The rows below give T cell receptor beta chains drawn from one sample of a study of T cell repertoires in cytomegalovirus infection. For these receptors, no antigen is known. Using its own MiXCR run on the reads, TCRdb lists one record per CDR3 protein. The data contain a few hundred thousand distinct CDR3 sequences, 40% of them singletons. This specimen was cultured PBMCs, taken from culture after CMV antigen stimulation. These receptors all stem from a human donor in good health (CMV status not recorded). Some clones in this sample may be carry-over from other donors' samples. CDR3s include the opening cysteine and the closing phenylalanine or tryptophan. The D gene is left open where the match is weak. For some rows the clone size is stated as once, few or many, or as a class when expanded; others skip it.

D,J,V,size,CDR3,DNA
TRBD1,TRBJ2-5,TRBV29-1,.,CSLLVLDRGVLETQYF,TGCAGCCTTCTCGTCCTGGACAGGGGGGTTTTAGAGACCCAGTACTTC
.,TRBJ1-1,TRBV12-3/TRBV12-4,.,CASSVQGRTEAFF,TGTGCCAGCAGTGTTCAGGGACGGACTGAAGCTTTCTTT
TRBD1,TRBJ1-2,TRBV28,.,CASSRGQSYGYTF,TGTGCCAGCAGTCGGGGACAGAGCTATGGCTACACCTTC
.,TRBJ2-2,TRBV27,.,CASSLRGSQTGELFF,TGTGCCAGCAGCTTAAGAGGCTCCCAAACCGGGGAGCTGTTTTTT
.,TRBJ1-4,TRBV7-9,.,CAAALSGGYGEKLFF,TGTGCCGCAGCATTAAGTGGGGGATATGGTGAAAAACTGTTTTTT
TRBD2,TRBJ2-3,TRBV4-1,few,CASSQGLAGVEGTDTQYF,TGCGCCAGCAGCCAAGGACTAGCGGGAGTGGAGGGTACAGATACGCAGTATTTT
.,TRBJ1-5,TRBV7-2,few,CASSLSPGFYQPQHF,TGTGCCAGCAGCTTATCACCGGGATTTTATCAGCCCCAGCATTTT
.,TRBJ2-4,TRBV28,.,CASSRSTEGLGNIQYF,TGTGCCAGCAGCCGATCGACCGAGGGGCTGGGTAACATTCAGTACTTC
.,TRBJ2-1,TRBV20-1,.,CSAPRGTGNEQFF,TGCAGTGCCCCAAGAGGCACAGGCAATGAGCAGTTCTTC
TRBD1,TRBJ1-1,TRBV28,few,CASSLSRQGGTEAFF,TGTGCCAGCAGTTTATCCAGACAGGGGGGAACTGAAGCTTTCTTT
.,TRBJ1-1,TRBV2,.,CASSAWVNKGGEAFF,TGTGCCAGCAGTGCGTGGGTTAACAAAGGAGGAGAAGCTTTCTTT
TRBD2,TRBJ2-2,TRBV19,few,CASRVLAGEVGELFF,TGTGCCAGTAGGGTACTAGCGGGAGAGGTCGGGGAGCTGTTTTTT
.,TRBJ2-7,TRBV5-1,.,CASSFGGPAYEQYF,TGCGCCAGCAGCTTCGGGGGGCCGGCCTACGAGCAGTACTTC
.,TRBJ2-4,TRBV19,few,CASSSQMSGPNIQYF,TGTGCCAGTAGTTCCCAAATGTCGGGACCCAACATTCAGTACTTC
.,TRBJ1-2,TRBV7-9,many,CASSSLLEGGYTF,TGTGCCAGCAGCTCATTACTAGAGGGGGGCTACACCTTC
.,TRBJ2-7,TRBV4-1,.,CASSQANGPTYEQYF,TGCGCCAGCAGCCAGGCCAATGGCCCGACCTACGAGCAGTACTTC
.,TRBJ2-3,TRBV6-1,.,CASSVGTREDTQYF,TGTGCCAGCAGTGTGGGGACAAGAGAAGATACGCAGTATTTT
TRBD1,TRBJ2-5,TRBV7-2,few,CASSFGAGDSETQYF,TGTGCCAGCAGCTTTGGAGCAGGGGACAGTGAGACCCAGTACTTC
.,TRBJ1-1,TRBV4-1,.,CASSSRGRANTEAFF,TGCGCCAGCAGCTCAAGGGGTAGGGCGAACACTGAAGCTTTCTTT
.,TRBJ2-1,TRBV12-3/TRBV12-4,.,CASSLVGGHNEQFF,TGTGCCAGCAGCTTGGTGGGGGGCCACAATGAGCAGTTCTTC
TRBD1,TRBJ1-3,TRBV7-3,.,CASSGAGGRGNTIYF,TGTGCCAGCAGCGGAGCAGGGGGGAGAGGAAACACCATATATTTT
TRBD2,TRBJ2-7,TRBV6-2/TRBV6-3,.,CASSSTSTSAGPYEQYF,TGTGCCAGCAGTTCAACATCAACTAGCGCCGGGCCCTACGAGCAGTACTTC
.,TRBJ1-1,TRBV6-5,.,CASSYSKDSLNTEAFF,TGTGCCAGCAGTTACTCGAAAGACAGTTTGAACACTGAAGCTTTCTTT
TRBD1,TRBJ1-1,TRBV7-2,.,CASSFGGQGHTEAFF,TGTGCCAGCAGCTTCGGGGGACAGGGCCACACTGAAGCTTTCTTT
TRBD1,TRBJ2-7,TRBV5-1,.,CASSRGQGGFYEQYF,TGCGCCAGCAGCCGTGGACAGGGGGGATTCTACGAGCAGTACTTC
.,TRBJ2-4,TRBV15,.,CATSGRAGRHIQYF,TGTGCCACCAGCGGGCGGGCGGGACGGCACATTCAGTACTTC
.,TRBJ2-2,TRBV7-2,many,CASSGRTANTGELFF,TGTGCCAGCAGCGGGCGGACAGCGAACACCGGGGAGCTGTTTTTT
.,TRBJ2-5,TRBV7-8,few,CASSSHLAQYF,TGTGCCAGCAGCTCCCACTTAGCCCAATACTTC
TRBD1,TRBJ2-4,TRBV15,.,CATSSPRQGVLAKNIQYF,TGTGCCACCAGCAGCCCCCGTCAGGGGGTCCTAGCCAAAAACATTCAGTACTTC
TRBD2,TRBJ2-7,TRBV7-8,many,CASSPAGGSYEQYF,TGTGCCAGCAGCCCGGCGGGGGGATCCTACGAGCAGTACTTC
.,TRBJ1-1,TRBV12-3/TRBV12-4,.,CASHYSAFF,TGTGCCAGCCACTATTCGGCTTTCTTT
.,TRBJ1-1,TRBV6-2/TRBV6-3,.,CASTIWDTGTEAFF,TGTGCCAGCACCATTTGGGACACAGGCACTGAAGCTTTCTTT
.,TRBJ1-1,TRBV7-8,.,CASSPLVGVANTEAFF,TGTGCCAGCAGCCCCCTGGTTGGGGTGGCCAACACTGAAGCTTTCTTT
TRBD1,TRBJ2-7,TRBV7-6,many,CASSSGQGSYEQYF,TGTGCCAGCAGCTCGGGACAGGGTAGCTACGAGCAGTACTTC
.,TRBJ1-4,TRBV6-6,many,CASSYVRGINEKLFF,TGTGCCAGCAGTTACGTTCGGGGAATTAATGAAAAACTGTTTTTT
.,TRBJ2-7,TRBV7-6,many,CASSLLPYEQYF,TGTGCCAGCAGCTTGCTTCCCTACGAGCAGTACTTC
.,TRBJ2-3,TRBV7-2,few,CASSLEASGLDTQYF,TGTGCCAGCAGCTTAGAGGCGTCAGGGCTAGATACGCAGTATTTT
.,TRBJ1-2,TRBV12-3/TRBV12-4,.,CASSSGKKGGYTF,TGTGCCAGCAGTTCCGGGAAGAAGGGAGGCTACACCTTC
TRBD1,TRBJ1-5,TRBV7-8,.,CASSRDRGGGNQPQHF,TGTGCCAGCAGCCGGGACAGGGGTGGGGGCAATCAGCCCCAGCATTTT
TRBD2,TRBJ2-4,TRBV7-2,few,CASSLVWRTSGPGGIQYF,TGTGCCAGCAGCTTAGTTTGGAGGACTAGCGGGCCGGGGGGCATTCAGTACTTC
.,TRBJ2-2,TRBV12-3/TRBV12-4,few,CASSPLGTFVSGELFF,TGTGCCAGCAGTCCTCTAGGGACATTTGTATCCGGGGAGCTGTTTTTT
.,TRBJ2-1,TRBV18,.,CASSRTGSDEQFF,TGTGCCAGCTCCCGCACTGGTTCCGATGAGCAGTTCTTC
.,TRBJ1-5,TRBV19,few,CASSIGGNQPQHF,TGTGCCAGTAGTATTGGTGGGAATCAGCCCCAGCATTTT
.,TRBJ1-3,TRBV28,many,CASSLFGNTIYF,TGTGCCAGCAGTTTATTTGGAAACACCATATATTTT
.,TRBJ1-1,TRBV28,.,CASSLTGGRVHTEAFF,TGTGCCAGCAGTTTAACCGGGGGACGAGTCCACACTGAAGCTTTCTTT
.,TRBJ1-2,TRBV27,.,CASSPPGWDYGYTF,TGTGCCAGCAGTCCGCCCGGGTGGGACTATGGCTACACCTTC
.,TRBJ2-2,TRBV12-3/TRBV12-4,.,CASSSGPTWGTGELFF,TGTGCCAGCAGTTCCGGGCCTACATGGGGCACCGGGGAGCTGTTTTTT
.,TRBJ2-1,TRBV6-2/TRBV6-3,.,CASSNPSSYNQQFF,TGTGCCAGCAGTAACCCTAGCTCCTACAATCAGCAGTTCTTC
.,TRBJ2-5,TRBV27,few,CASQDNGQTQYF,TGTGCCAGCCAAGACAACGGACAGACCCAGTACTTC
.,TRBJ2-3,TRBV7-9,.,CASSSPNGFGDTQYF,TGTGCCAGCAGCTCACCGAACGGGTTTGGAGATACGCAGTATTTT
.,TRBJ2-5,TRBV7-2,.,CASSLEVGTQYF,TGTGCCAGCAGCTTAGAAGTAGGGACCCAGTACTTC
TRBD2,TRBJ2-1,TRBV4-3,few,CASSVRTSGSINNEQFF,TGCGCCAGCAGCGTCCGGACTAGCGGGAGCATTAACAATGAGCAGTTCTTC